The clone carrying this T cell receptor (beta chain) was recorded only once. These data come from a study of T cell changes during pregnancy in multiple sclerosis. The method was immunoSEQ multiplex PCR; TCRdb's version includes in-frame clones alone and lacks a portion of them. This table holds some 37,000 clones, about 88% found once. The sequence derives from a female donor with multiple sclerosis, enrolled in a pregnancy study. The source was CD4+ T cells from peripheral blood mononuclear cells, collected in the first trimester of pregnancy.

CDR3 region: CASSFGTGSGNQPQHF. CDR3 in DNA: TGCGCCAGCAGCTTCGGGACAGGGTCCGGCAATCAGCCCCAGCATTTT. The chain is built from TRBV5-1 and TRBJ1-5; TRBD1 matches at 9 bases. This CDR3 comprises 16 residues. Germline V gene sequence: CDR1 SGHRS, CDR2 YFSETQ. V shed 2 bases, J shed 2 bases, and the junction held 5 bases outside the gene matches.